This TCR beta chain was sequenced in a study of cytomegalovirus exposure and HLA in healthy donors. This clone was observed a single time. Sequencing was performed with immunoSEQ multiplex PCR; in TCRdb, only in-frame clones are kept and a portion is missing. The sample shows some 49,000 clones, about 94% of them seen only once. CDR1 is SNHLY and CDR2 is FYNNEI in the germline V gene. Trimming took 2 bases from V and 1 from J, leaving 15 bases between them. CDR3 size: 18 residues. The sequence came from a woman under 30 in good health and CMV-seropositive. The sequenced sample consisted of PBMCs. The chain carries TRBV2 and TRBJ2-6, with D possibly matching TRBD1 (6 bases). The CDR3 loop is CASSERGRGASGANVLTF. In DNA form, the CDR3 reads TGTGCCAGCAGTGAAAGGGGCAGGGGAGCATCTGGGGCCAACGTCCTGACTTTC.